These T cell receptor beta chains were read from a single sample in a study of blood T cell repertoires in COVID-19. Using immunoSEQ multiplex PCR, the repertoire was profiled, and TCRdb retains in-frame clones only, with some absent. Of around 250,000 clones in the sample, more than 65% were seen once. Sequenced input: PBMCs or T cells enriched from blood (not recorded which). Receptors were obtained from a man aged 45 to 65 who had recovered from COVID-19. Both conserved end residues are part of each CDR3. The D gene is left open where the match is weak. Part of the rows lack a size; the others show once, few, many or a class for expanded clones.

CDR3aa: CATSLVGTDTQYF
CDR3nt: TGTGCCACGTCGCTAGTAGGCACAGATACGCAGTATTTT
d_gene: -
abundance: -
j_gene: TRBJ2-3
v_gene: TRBV27

CDR3aa: CASSFTEYEAFF
CDR3nt: TGTGCCAGCAGTTTCACAGAATATGAAGCTTTCTTT
d_gene: -
abundance: -
j_gene: TRBJ1-1
v_gene: TRBV12-3/TRBV12-4

CDR3aa: CASSLLAGGPYNEQFF
CDR3nt: TGTGCCAGCAGTTTATTAGCGGGAGGGCCCTACAATGAGCAGTTCTTC
d_gene: TRBD2
abundance: -
j_gene: TRBJ2-1
v_gene: TRBV27

CDR3aa: CASSWGQSSYNEQFF
CDR3nt: TGCGCCAGCAGCTGGGGACAGAGCTCCTACAATGAGCAGTTCTTC
d_gene: TRBD1
abundance: -
j_gene: TRBJ2-1
v_gene: TRBV5-1

CDR3aa: CASPPSVAGASYEQYF
CDR3nt: TGTGCCAGCCCCCCGTCAGTTGCGGGAGCTTCCTACGAGCAGTACTTC
d_gene: TRBD2
abundance: -
j_gene: TRBJ2-7
v_gene: TRBV28

CDR3aa: CASSQEHGGTPLHF
CDR3nt: TGTGCCAGCAGCCAAGAACACGGAGGGACACCCCTCCACTTT
d_gene: -
abundance: -
j_gene: TRBJ1-6
v_gene: TRBV3-1/TRBV3-2

CDR3aa: CASSLVGVPHEQYF
CDR3nt: TGTGCCAGCAGCTTGGTCGGGGTTCCGCACGAGCAGTACTTC
d_gene: -
abundance: -
j_gene: TRBJ2-7
v_gene: TRBV5-8

CDR3aa: CASSLVGGTNTEAFF
CDR3nt: TGTGCCAGCAGTTTAGTAGGAGGAACCAACACTGAAGCTTTCTTT
d_gene: -
abundance: -
j_gene: TRBJ1-1
v_gene: TRBV28

CDR3aa: CTSSQGGQGHSPLHF
CDR3nt: TGTACCAGCAGCCAAGGGGGACAGGGGCATTCACCCCTCCACTTT
d_gene: TRBD1
abundance: -
j_gene: TRBJ1-6
v_gene: TRBV3-1/TRBV3-2

CDR3aa: CASSGGNEKLFF
CDR3nt: TGTGCCAGCAGTGGAGGGAATGAAAAACTGTTTTTT
d_gene: -
abundance: -
j_gene: TRBJ1-4
v_gene: TRBV28

CDR3aa: CASSLRPPGLAGSTQYF
CDR3nt: TGTGCCAGCAGTCTACGCCCCCCGGGACTAGCGGGAAGTACGCAGTATTTT
d_gene: TRBD2
abundance: -
j_gene: TRBJ2-3
v_gene: TRBV27

CDR3aa: CASSLEVGPGAFF
CDR3nt: TGTGCCAGCAGCTTAGAAGTGGGCCCGGGGGCTTTCTTT
d_gene: -
abundance: -
j_gene: TRBJ1-1
v_gene: TRBV7-2

CDR3aa: CATSTNPGQGFYEQYF
CDR3nt: TGTGCCACCAGCACGAATCCGGGACAGGGTTTCTACGAGCAGTACTTC
d_gene: TRBD1
abundance: -
j_gene: TRBJ2-7
v_gene: TRBV15

CDR3aa: CASSPGTGDTQYF
CDR3nt: TGCGCCAGCAGCCCCGGGACAGGGGATACGCAGTATTTT
d_gene: TRBD1
abundance: -
j_gene: TRBJ2-3
v_gene: TRBV5-1

CDR3aa: CASSLPRPSGESGETQYF
CDR3nt: TGTGCCAGCAGTTTACCCCGACCCAGCGGGGAGAGTGGAGAGACCCAGTACTTC
d_gene: TRBD2
abundance: -
j_gene: TRBJ2-5
v_gene: TRBV27

CDR3aa: CASSQDRAAGWEAFF
CDR3nt: TGCGCCAGCAGCCAAGATCGAGCGGCGGGTTGGGAAGCTTTCTTT
d_gene: -
abundance: -
j_gene: TRBJ1-1
v_gene: TRBV4-3

CDR3aa: CASSLSRGAGETQYF
CDR3nt: TGTGCCAGCAGCTTAAGTCGGGGGGCCGGAGAGACCCAGTACTTC
d_gene: -
abundance: -
j_gene: TRBJ2-5
v_gene: TRBV7-3

CDR3aa: CAWNGGSGNTIYF
CDR3nt: TGTGCCTGGAACGGAGGGTCTGGAAACACCATATATTTT
d_gene: -
abundance: few
j_gene: TRBJ1-3
v_gene: TRBV30

CDR3aa: CASSVTAGNTIYF
CDR3nt: TGTGCCAGCAGTGTGACAGCCGGAAACACCATATATTTT
d_gene: -
abundance: -
j_gene: TRBJ1-3
v_gene: TRBV12-3/TRBV12-4

CDR3aa: CASSPSGGQETQYF
CDR3nt: TGCGCCAGCAGCCCAAGCGGGGGGCAAGAGACCCAGTACTTC
d_gene: TRBD2
abundance: -
j_gene: TRBJ2-5
v_gene: TRBV10-1

CDR3aa: CASCSTLGSPLHF
CDR3nt: TGTGCCAGCTGTTCGACTTTAGGTTCACCCCTCCACTTT
d_gene: -
abundance: -
j_gene: TRBJ1-6
v_gene: TRBV2

CDR3aa: CASSLGAGDTEAFF
CDR3nt: TGTGCCAGCAGCTTGGGGGCAGGGGACACTGAAGCTTTCTTT
d_gene: -
abundance: -
j_gene: TRBJ1-1
v_gene: TRBV5-4

CDR3aa: CASSAAGTGGRYEQYF
CDR3nt: TGTGCCAGCAGCGCTGCCGGGACAGGGGGTAGGTACGAGCAGTACTTC
d_gene: TRBD1
abundance: -
j_gene: TRBJ2-7
v_gene: TRBV11-1

CDR3aa: CASSLQGAGNTIYF
CDR3nt: TGTGCCAGCAGCTTACAAGGGGCTGGAAACACCATATATTTT
d_gene: -
abundance: -
j_gene: TRBJ1-3
v_gene: TRBV7-3

CDR3aa: CASSEADSWTEAFF
CDR3nt: TGTGCCAGCAGCGAGGCGGACAGTTGGACTGAAGCTTTCTTT
d_gene: -
abundance: once
j_gene: TRBJ1-1
v_gene: TRBV14

CDR3aa: CASREQGAANYGYTF
CDR3nt: TGTGCCAGCAGGGAACAGGGGGCAGCTAACTATGGCTACACCTTC
d_gene: TRBD1
abundance: -
j_gene: TRBJ1-2
v_gene: TRBV6-4

CDR3aa: CASSEGWETGELFF
CDR3nt: TGTGCCAGCAGCGAGGGTTGGGAGACCGGGGAGCTGTTTTTT
d_gene: -
abundance: -
j_gene: TRBJ2-2
v_gene: TRBV9

CDR3aa: CASSLRPPGAGGYEQYF
CDR3nt: TGTGCCAGCAGTTTACGGCCCCCCGGGGCGGGGGGCTACGAGCAGTACTTC
d_gene: TRBD2
abundance: -
j_gene: TRBJ2-7
v_gene: TRBV27

CDR3aa: CASSPQRGGGNEKLFF
CDR3nt: TGTGCCAGCAGCCCGCAACGCGGGGGGGGTAATGAAAAACTGTTTTTT
d_gene: -
abundance: once
j_gene: TRBJ1-4
v_gene: TRBV12-1

CDR3aa: CASSLTPQGLQPQHF
CDR3nt: TGTGCCAGCAGTTTAACCCCCCAGGGCTTGCAGCCCCAGCATTTT
d_gene: -
abundance: -
j_gene: TRBJ1-5
v_gene: TRBV27

CDR3aa: CASSLFSQDRGSYEQYF
CDR3nt: TGTGCCAGCAGCTTATTCTCCCAGGACAGGGGATCCTACGAGCAGTACTTC
d_gene: TRBD1
abundance: -
j_gene: TRBJ2-7
v_gene: TRBV11-3

CDR3aa: CASSFPRGGNTQYF
CDR3nt: TGTGCCAGCAGCTTCCCCCGGGGGGGGAATACGCAGTATTTT
d_gene: TRBD2
abundance: -
j_gene: TRBJ2-3
v_gene: TRBV7-9

CDR3aa: CASSLIRTGNTGELFF
CDR3nt: TGTGCCAGCAGTCTCATACGTACAGGGAACACCGGGGAGCTGTTTTTT
d_gene: -
abundance: -
j_gene: TRBJ2-2
v_gene: TRBV28

CDR3aa: CATSRGRGLAGGIEQFF
CDR3nt: TGTGCCACCAGCAGAGGGAGGGGCCTAGCGGGAGGGATTGAGCAGTTCTTC
d_gene: TRBD2
abundance: -
j_gene: TRBJ2-1
v_gene: TRBV15

CDR3aa: CASSQPGTSYNEQFF
CDR3nt: TGTGCCAGCAGCCAACCCGGGACTTCCTACAATGAGCAGTTCTTC
d_gene: -
abundance: few
j_gene: TRBJ2-1
v_gene: TRBV5-4

CDR3aa: CASSVAGSGNTIYF
CDR3nt: TGTGCCAGCAGCGTAGCGGGGTCTGGAAACACCATATATTTT
d_gene: -
abundance: -
j_gene: TRBJ1-3
v_gene: TRBV9

CDR3aa: CSARRDEQYF
CDR3nt: TGCAGTGCTAGGAGGGACGAGCAGTACTTC
d_gene: -
abundance: -
j_gene: TRBJ2-7
v_gene: TRBV20-1

CDR3aa: CSVVGRGPHGANVLTF
CDR3nt: TGCAGCGTTGTCGGCAGGGGGCCGCATGGGGCCAACGTCCTGACTTTC
d_gene: TRBD1
abundance: once
j_gene: TRBJ2-6
v_gene: TRBV29-1

CDR3aa: CSVEGAGGAYEQYF
CDR3nt: TGCAGCGTTGAAGGGGCAGGGGGTGCCTACGAGCAGTACTTC
d_gene: TRBD1
abundance: -
j_gene: TRBJ2-7
v_gene: TRBV29-1

CDR3aa: CASSLRQDYPTDTQYF
CDR3nt: TGCGCCAGCAGCCTAAGGCAGGATTATCCCACAGATACGCAGTATTTT
d_gene: -
abundance: -
j_gene: TRBJ2-3
v_gene: TRBV4-3

CDR3aa: CASSPDLGDTQYF
CDR3nt: TGTGCCAGCTCACCAGATCTGGGCGATACGCAGTATTTT
d_gene: -
abundance: -
j_gene: TRBJ2-3
v_gene: TRBV18

CDR3aa: CASSSDYLTDTQYF
CDR3nt: TGTGCCAGCAGTTCCGACTACCTCACAGATACGCAGTATTTT
d_gene: -
abundance: -
j_gene: TRBJ2-3
v_gene: TRBV28

CDR3aa: CASSQLPGTGNRFSNQPQHF
CDR3nt: TGCGCCAGCAGCCAGCTCCCCGGGACAGGGAACCGGTTTAGCAATCAGCCCCAGCATTTT
d_gene: TRBD1
abundance: -
j_gene: TRBJ1-5
v_gene: TRBV4-1

CDR3aa: CASSTGSGNQPQHF
CDR3nt: TGTGCCAGCAGCACAGGGTCGGGCAATCAGCCCCAGCATTTT
d_gene: -
abundance: once
j_gene: TRBJ1-5
v_gene: TRBV6-5

CDR3aa: CASSEAVGQVQPQHF
CDR3nt: TGTGCCAGCAGTGAAGCTGTGGGACAAGTCCAGCCCCAGCATTTT
d_gene: -
abundance: -
j_gene: TRBJ1-5
v_gene: TRBV2

CDR3aa: CASSKERGSDYGYTF
CDR3nt: TGTGCCAGCAGCAAGGAGAGGGGGTCGGACTATGGCTACACCTTC
d_gene: -
abundance: -
j_gene: TRBJ1-2
v_gene: TRBV5-4

CDR3aa: CASRFPRWAGNTIYF
CDR3nt: TGTGCAAGTCGCTTTCCCCGTTGGGCCGGAAACACCATATATTTT
d_gene: -
abundance: -
j_gene: TRBJ1-3
v_gene: TRBV12-2

CDR3aa: CASSLSGTGPSSYEQYF
CDR3nt: TGCGCCAGCAGCTTGTCCGGGACAGGGCCTAGCTCCTACGAGCAGTACTTC
d_gene: TRBD1
abundance: -
j_gene: TRBJ2-7
v_gene: TRBV5-1

CDR3aa: CASSVIQGEGGYTF
CDR3nt: TGTGCCAGCAGCGTCATACAGGGGGAGGGTGGCTACACCTTC
d_gene: TRBD1
abundance: -
j_gene: TRBJ1-2
v_gene: TRBV5-4

CDR3aa: CASSFRAGTGQETQYF
CDR3nt: TGTGCCAGCAGCTTCCGAGCGGGGACTGGGCAAGAGACCCAGTACTTC
d_gene: TRBD2
abundance: -
j_gene: TRBJ2-5
v_gene: TRBV9

CDR3aa: CASSQDSRNTEAFF
CDR3nt: TGCGCCAGCAGCCAAGACTCCAGGAACACTGAAGCTTTCTTT
d_gene: -
abundance: -
j_gene: TRBJ1-1
v_gene: TRBV4-1

CDR3aa: CASILFGTSRTDTQYF
CDR3nt: TGTGCCAGCATCCTTTTCGGGACTAGCCGCACAGATACGCAGTATTTT
d_gene: TRBD2
abundance: -
j_gene: TRBJ2-3
v_gene: TRBV7-2

CDR3aa: CASSQYRGSVQPQHF
CDR3nt: TGTGCCAGTAGTCAATACAGGGGATCAGTTCAGCCCCAGCATTTT
d_gene: TRBD1
abundance: -
j_gene: TRBJ1-5
v_gene: TRBV19

CDR3aa: CASRGQALEQFF
CDR3nt: TGTGCCAGCAGGGGACAGGCGCTTGAGCAGTTCTTC
d_gene: TRBD1
abundance: -
j_gene: TRBJ2-1
v_gene: TRBV27